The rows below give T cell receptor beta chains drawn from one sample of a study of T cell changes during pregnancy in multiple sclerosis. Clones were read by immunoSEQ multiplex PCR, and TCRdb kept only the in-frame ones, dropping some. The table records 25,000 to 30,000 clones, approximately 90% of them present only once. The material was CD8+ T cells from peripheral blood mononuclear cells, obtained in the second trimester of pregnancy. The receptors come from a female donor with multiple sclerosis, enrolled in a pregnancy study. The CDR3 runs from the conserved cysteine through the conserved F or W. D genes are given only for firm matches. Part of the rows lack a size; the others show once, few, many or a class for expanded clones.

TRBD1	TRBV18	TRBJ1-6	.	CASSPPVRGQNNSPLHF	TGTGCCAGCTCCCCACCTGTGAGGGGACAGAATAATTCACCCCTCCACTTT
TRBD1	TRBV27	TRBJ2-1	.	CASSFGQGWGNEQFF	TGTGCCAGCAGTTTCGGACAGGGATGGGGCAATGAGCAGTTCTTC
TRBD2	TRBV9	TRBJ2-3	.	CASSATSGSVIDTQYF	TGTGCCAGCAGCGCGACTAGCGGGAGTGTAATTGATACGCAGTATTTT
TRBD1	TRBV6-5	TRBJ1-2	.	CASSNSGPRGGYTF	TGTGCCAGCAGTAACTCGGGACCCAGGGGGGGCTACACCTTC
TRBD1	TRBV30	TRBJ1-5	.	CAWSTGTGGGQPQHF	TGTGCCTGGAGCACCGGGACAGGAGGAGGTCAGCCCCAGCATTTT
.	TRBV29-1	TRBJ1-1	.	CSVLTEMNTEAFF	TGCAGCGTTTTGACAGAAATGAACACTGAAGCTTTCTTT
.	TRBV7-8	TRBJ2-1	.	CASSLEEGYNNEQFF	TGTGCCAGCAGCTTAGAGGAGGGTTACAACAATGAGCAGTTCTTC
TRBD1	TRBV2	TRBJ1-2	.	CAKDRDSNYGYTF	TGTGCCAAAGACCGGGACAGTAACTATGGCTACACCTTC
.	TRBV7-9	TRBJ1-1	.	CASSPTPDKAFF	TGTGCCAGCAGCCCAACCCCGGACAAAGCTTTCTTT
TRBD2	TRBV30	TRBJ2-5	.	CAWTLRRLAGAETQYF	TGTGCCTGGACCCTTAGGAGGCTAGCGGGGGCAGAGACCCAGTACTTC
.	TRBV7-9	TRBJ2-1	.	CASSLIRGSLEEQFF	TGTGCCAGCAGCTTAATACGAGGGAGCCTCGAAGAGCAGTTCTTC
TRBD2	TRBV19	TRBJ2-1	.	CASSLAGEREQFF	TGTGCCAGTTCTCTAGCGGGAGAAAGGGAGCAGTTCTTC
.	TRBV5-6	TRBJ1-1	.	CASTILGEGDMNTEAFF	TGTGCCAGCACCATACTGGGGGAGGGGGACATGAACACTGAAGCTTTCTTT
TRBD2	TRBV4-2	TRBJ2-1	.	CASSQDGTSGFNEQFF	TGTGCCAGCAGCCAAGATGGGACTAGCGGGTTCAATGAGCAGTTCTTC
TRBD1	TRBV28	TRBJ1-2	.	CASSSPPGQGPFLNYGYTF	TGTGCCAGCAGTTCCCCCCCGGGACAGGGGCCCTTCCTTAACTATGGCTACACCTTC
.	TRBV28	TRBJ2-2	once	CATAGGELFF	TGTGCCACCGCAGGGGGGGAGCTGTTTTTT
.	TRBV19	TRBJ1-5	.	CASSIDGEVQPQHF	TGTGCCAGTAGTATAGATGGGGAGGTCCAGCCCCAGCATTTT
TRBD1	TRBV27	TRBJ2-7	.	CASSWGGTGAYEQYF	TGTGCCAGCAGCTGGGGGGGGACAGGGGCATACGAGCAGTACTTC
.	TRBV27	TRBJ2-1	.	CASSEFGEQFF	TGTGCCAGCAGTGAGTTCGGTGAGCAGTTCTTC
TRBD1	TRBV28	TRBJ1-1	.	CASSLEEGAGRTEAFF	TGTGCCAGCAGTTTAGAAGAGGGGGCAGGAAGGACTGAAGCTTTCTTT
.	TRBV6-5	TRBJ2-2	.	CASTEETNTGELFF	TGTGCCAGCACCGAAGAAACAAACACCGGGGAGCTGTTTTTT
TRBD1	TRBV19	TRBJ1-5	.	CASSDRNQPQHF	TGTGCCAGTTCGGACAGGAATCAGCCCCAGCATTTT
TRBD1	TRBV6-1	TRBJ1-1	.	CASSVEGAPPGTEAFF	TGTGCCAGCAGTGTTGAGGGGGCCCCTCCGGGCACTGAAGCTTTCTTT